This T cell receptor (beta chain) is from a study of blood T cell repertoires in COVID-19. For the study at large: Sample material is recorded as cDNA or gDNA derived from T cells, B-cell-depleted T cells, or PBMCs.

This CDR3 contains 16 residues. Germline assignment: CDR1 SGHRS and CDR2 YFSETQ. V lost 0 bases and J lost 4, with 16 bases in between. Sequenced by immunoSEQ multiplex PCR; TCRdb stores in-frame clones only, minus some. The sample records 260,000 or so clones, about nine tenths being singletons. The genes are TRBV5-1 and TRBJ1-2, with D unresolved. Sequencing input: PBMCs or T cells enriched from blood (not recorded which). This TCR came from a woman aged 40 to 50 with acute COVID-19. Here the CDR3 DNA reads TGCGCCAGCAGCTTGGCCGGGATACCGGGAGCCTATGGCTACACCTTC. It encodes CASSLAGIPGAYGYTF. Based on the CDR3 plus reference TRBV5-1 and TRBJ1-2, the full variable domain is KAGVTQTPRYLIKTRGQQVTLSCSPISGHRSVSWYQQTPGQGLQFLFEYFSETQRNKGNFPGRFSGRQFSNSRSEMNVSTLELGDSALYLCASSLAGIPGAYGYTFGSGTRLTVV.